This T cell receptor (beta chain) was identified in a study of blood T cells in healthy people across ages. Study in general: Template switching picked up about one barcoded beta molecule for each two T cells.

Through a sample-barcoded 5' primer and a J-beta primer mix, a second PCR was run for about 6 to 11 cycles. MiXCR was run by TCRdb on the 5' RACE reads, yielding one entry per CDR3 protein. In the table there are approximately 800,000 distinct CDR3 sequences, roughly 53% of which are singletons. The sample, roughly 9.5 milliliters of peripheral blood, was drawn from each donor. A minimum of 5 micrograms of total RNA was extracted per sample. Germline values: CDR1 MDHEN, CDR2 SYDVKM. The CDR3 runs 15 residues. Trimming at V came to 7 bases and at J to 7 bases, leaving 8 bases not matched to a gene. The chain couples TRBV28 to TRBJ2-1; 12 bases are shared with TRBD2. The origin of this receptor is an older man in good health. Sequencing input: blood. The CDR3 protein is CASILAGGPENEQFF. CDR3 bases: TGTGCCAGCATCCTAGCGGGGGGGCCTGAGAATGAGCAGTTCTTC.